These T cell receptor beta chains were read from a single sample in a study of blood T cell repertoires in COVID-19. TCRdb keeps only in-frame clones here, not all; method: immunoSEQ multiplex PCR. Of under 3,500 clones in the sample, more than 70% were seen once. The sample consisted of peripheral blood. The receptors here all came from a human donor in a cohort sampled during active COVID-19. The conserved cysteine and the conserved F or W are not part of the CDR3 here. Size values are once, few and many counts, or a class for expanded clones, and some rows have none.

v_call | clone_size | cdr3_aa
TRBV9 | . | ASSVRSGGASTDTQY
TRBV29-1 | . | SVHLGTGRTEAF
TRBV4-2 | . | ASSQEGRGTSGVDTQY
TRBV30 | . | AWSAGLAGAMSTDTQY
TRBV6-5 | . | ASHQTPNTEAF
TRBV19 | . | ASSPAGTGGSGNTIY
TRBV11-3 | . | ASSLESGGDRVSYEQY
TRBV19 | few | ASSVGTSGAWYNEQF
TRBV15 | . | ATSRGGLNTGELF
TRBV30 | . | ARSTGAVNTEAF
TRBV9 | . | ASSVHRNREVPGANVLT
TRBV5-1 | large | ASSLAPLGGAYEQY
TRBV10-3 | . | AISESAGATYGYT
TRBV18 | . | ASSPVSSKNIQY
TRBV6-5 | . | ASSYLNQETQY
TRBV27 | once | ASSSSRGPYEQY
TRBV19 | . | ASNPGQGVGNTIY
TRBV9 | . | ASSPRLADQETQY
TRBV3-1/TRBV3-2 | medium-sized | ATLSGGYSGGSDTQY
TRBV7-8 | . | ASSLERGVTPQH
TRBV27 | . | ASSFTDRGDTEAF
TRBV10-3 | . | AISVQDNEKLF
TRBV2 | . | ASRSRDISTGELF